The next 15 T cell receptor beta chains were all read from a single sample in a study of T cell repertoires in cytomegalovirus infection. Their antigens remain unidentified. One entry per CDR3 protein results from TCRdb running MiXCR on the reads. This table has roughly 570,000 distinct CDR3 sequences, approximately 40% appearing once. This material consisted of cultured PBMCs, taken from culture after CMV antigen stimulation. The receptor source for this set is a human donor in good health (CMV status not recorded). Some clones in this sample may be carry-over from other donors' samples.

This clonotype came up a few times. The chain employs TRBV7-9 and TRBJ1-1, with TRBD1 as a possible D gene (5 bases). CDR1 SEHNR and CDR2 FQNEAQ come from the germline V gene (reference sequence). V was clipped by 4 bases and J by 5 bases, with 17 bases between them. The CDR3 extends over 15 amino acids. CDR3 amino acids: CASSSFTGGETEAFF. CDR3 DNA sequence: TGTGCCAGCAGCTCCTTTACCGGGGGGGAGACTGAAGCTTTCTTT.

The chain employs TRBV20-1 and TRBJ1-1, with 8 bases fitting TRBD1. Trimming took 3 bases from V and 3 from J; bases not matched to a gene: 6. The CDR3 consists of 14 residues. Per germline, CDR1 DFQATT and CDR2 SNEGSKA (reference sequence). CDR3 nucleotides: TGCAGTGCTAGCGACTCAGGGGGCGACACTGAAGCTTTCTTT. The encoded protein is CSASDSGGDTEAFF.

This rearrangement joins TRBV20-1 to TRBJ1-5; 9 nucleotides agree with TRBD1. There are 13 residues in the CDR3. CDR1 is DFQATT and CDR2 is SNEGSKA in the germline V gene (reference sequence). Trimming cost V 8 bases and J 6 bases; bases outside gene matches: 8. CDR3 coding DNA: TGCAGTTATATACAGGGGGCAGGTCAGCCCCAGCATTTT. This translates into CSYIQGAGQPQHF.

This clonotype has just a few counts. J is TRBJ1-1 and V is TRBV7-9, with TRBD1 identical over 9 bases. CDR1 and CDR2 from the germline V gene are SEHNR and FQNEAQ (reference sequence). The CDR3 extends over 15 amino acids. After removal of 6 bases from V and 4 bases from J, the junction contained 9 bases not matched to a gene. CDR3 sequence: CASSRPGTGITEAFF. CDR3 nucleotide sequence: TGTGCCAGCAGTCGTCCCGGGACAGGGATCACTGAAGCTTTCTTT. Using reference TRBV7-9 and TRBJ1-1 for the parts outside the CDR3, the full variable domain is DTGVSQNPRHKITKRGQNVTFRCDPISEHNRLYWYRQTLGQGPEFLTYFQNEAQLEKSRLLSDRFSAERPKGSFSTLEIQRTEQGDSAMYLCASSRPGTGITEAFFGQGTRLTVV.

The rearrangement links TRBV7-2 to TRBJ2-3; D possibly matches TRBD1 or TRBD2 (5 bases each). Looked up from germline, CDR1 is SGHTA and CDR2 is FQGNSA. This CDR3 is 11 amino acids long. Trimming stripped 7 bases from V and 10 bases from J, with 12 bases between. In DNA, the CDR3 is TGTGCCAGCAAGAGGGGTTTGGCGCAGTATTTT. Its translation is CASKRGLAQYF.

This clonotype was detected only a few times. This CDR3 reads CASSEDPTDTQYF. CDR3 in DNA: TGTGCCAGCAGCGAAGACCCCACAGATACGCAGTATTTT. The chain uses TRBV12-3 or TRBV12-4 and TRBJ2-3; D is uncertain. The CDR3 has 13 residues. V was clipped by 6 bases and J by 2 bases, with 9 bases between them.

The chain uses TRBV6-1 and TRBJ2-2; TRBD2 matches at 12 bases. The trim removed 8 bases at V and 4 bases at J, leaving 2 bases unmatched. The germline gives CDR1 MNHNS, CDR2 SASEGT. The CDR3 sequence is 14 residues long. In DNA form, the CDR3 reads TGTGCCAGCGGGGGACTAGCGGGCACCGGGGAGCTGTTTTTT. Amino acids: CASGGLAGTGELFF.

This clonotype was seen a few times. The chain recombines TRBV7-9 with TRBJ2-1, with no clear D. The length of the CDR3 is 12 residues. V was pared by 5 bases and J by 6 bases, with 8 bases between. The germline CDR1 and CDR2 sequences are SEHNR and FQNEAQ (reference sequence). CDR3 coding DNA: TGTGCCAGCAGCCTCCTCAGCAATGAGCAGTTCTTC. Protein sequence: CASSLLSNEQFF.

This clonotype was observed a few times. V gene TRBV5-5 combines with J gene TRBJ2-2; TRBD1 matches 7 bases. The CDR3 totals 17 residues. Trimming at V came to 0 bases and at J to 4 bases, leaving 9 bases not matched to a gene. Germline-derived CDR1 and CDR2 are SGHKS and YYEKEE (reference sequence). The CDR3 reads CASSLGPQGLSTGELFF. The CDR3 DNA follows: TGTGCCAGCAGCTTGGGTCCACAGGGGTTGAGCACCGGGGAGCTGTTTTTT.

Here the CDR3 DNA reads TGTGCCAGCAGCTTACTGACAGGGGTCACTGAAGCTTTCTTT. This codes for CASSLLTGVTEAFF. The V call is TRBV5-4, the J call TRBJ1-1; 8 bases are shared with TRBD1. Germline V gives CDR1 SGHNT, CDR2 YYREEE (reference sequence). The CDR3 is 14 residues long. The V and J ends lost 2 bases and 4 bases, in that order; junction bases with no gene match: 4.

Only a few counts were recorded for this clonotype. The V gene is TRBV29-1, the J gene TRBJ2-5; the match to TRBD2 covers 9 bases. The V and J ends lost 3 bases and 5 bases, in that order; junction bases with no gene match: 10. The CDR3 totals 15 residues. From germline, CDR1 is SQVTM and CDR2 ANQGSEA. DNA of the CDR3: TGCAGCGTTGAGATCGGCGGGAGGGGATGGGAGACCCAGTACTTC. Translating gives CSVEIGGRGWETQYF.

The V and J genes are TRBV29-1 and TRBJ2-5; possible D gene TRBD2, 6 bases. The CDR3 totals 13 residues. Deletions cut 3 bases from V and 2 bases from J, with 10 bases between. Germline V gene data show CDR1 as SQVTM and CDR2 as ANQGSEA. This chain's CDR3 is CSVEGTQQETQYF. The CDR3 DNA follows: TGCAGCGTTGAGGGGACTCAGCAAGAGACCCAGTACTTC. The whole variable domain, filled in from reference TRBV29-1 and TRBJ2-5, reads SAVISQKPSRDICQRGTSLTIQCQVDSQVTMMFWYRQQPGQSLTLIATANQGSEATYESGFVIDKFPISRPNLTFSTLTVSNMSPEDSSIYLCSVEGTQQETQYFGPGTRLLVL.

V is TRBV12-5 and J is TRBJ1-2; TRBD1 is a possible D gene (6 bases). Trimming removed 1 base from V and 4 bases from J, with 16 bases in between. The V gene's germline CDR1 is LGHNT and CDR2 FRNRAP. This CDR3 contains 16 residues. CDR3 amino acids: CASGLDVGGPGYGYTF. The CDR3 coding sequence is TGTGCTAGTGGTTTGGATGTGGGGGGGCCGGGCTATGGCTACACCTTC.

The table lists this clonotype with a few counts. The chain joins TRBV6-2 or TRBV6-3 to TRBJ1-1, with D maybe TRBD1 (6 bases). This CDR3 comprises 16 residues. Germline V CDR1 and CDR2: MNHEY, SVGEGT. V lost 2 bases and J lost 4, with 17 bases in between. DNA of the CDR3: TGTGCCAGCAGTTACCCGGGCGGGGGGCAGGGCACTGAAGCTTTCTTT. This encodes CASSYPGGGQGTEAFF.

V is TRBV20-1 and J is TRBJ2-7; 8 bases are shared with TRBD2. CDR3 length: 18 residues. CDR1 is DFQATT, CDR2 SNEGSKA, per germline (reference sequence). The J segment lost 1 base and the V segment lost 4 bases, leaving 18 bases of the junction unmatched. The chain's CDR3 is CSATGGAGGGRSSYEQYF. The CDR3 bases are TGCAGTGCTACCGGTGGGGCGGGAGGAGGCCGTAGTTCCTACGAGCAGTACTTC.